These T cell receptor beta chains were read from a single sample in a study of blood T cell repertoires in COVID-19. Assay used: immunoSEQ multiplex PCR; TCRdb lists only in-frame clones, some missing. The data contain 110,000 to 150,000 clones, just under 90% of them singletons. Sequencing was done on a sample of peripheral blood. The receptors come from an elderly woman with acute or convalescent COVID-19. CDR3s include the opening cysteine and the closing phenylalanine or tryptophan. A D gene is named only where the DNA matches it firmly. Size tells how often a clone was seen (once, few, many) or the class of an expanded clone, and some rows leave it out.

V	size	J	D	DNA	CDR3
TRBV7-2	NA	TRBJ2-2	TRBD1	TGTGCCAGCAGCTCCCGTGTAGGGGGCTACGCGAACACCGGGGAGCTGTTTTTT	CASSSRVGGYANTGELFF
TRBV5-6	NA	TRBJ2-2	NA	TGTGCCAGCAGCTTCGGGGGGCGGTACACCGGGGAGCTGTTTTTT	CASSFGGRYTGELFF
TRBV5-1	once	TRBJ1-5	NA	TGCGCCAGCAGCTTGGTTCCGGGGAGCAATCAGCCCCAGCATTTT	CASSLVPGSNQPQHF
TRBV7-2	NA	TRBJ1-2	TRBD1	TGTGCCAGCAGCTTAGTAGGGACAGGGGGCGCTTATGGCTACACCTTC	CASSLVGTGGAYGYTF
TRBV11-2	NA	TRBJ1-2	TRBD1	TGTGCCAGCAGTTTTACGGGACAGTCCTATGGCTACACCTTC	CASSFTGQSYGYTF
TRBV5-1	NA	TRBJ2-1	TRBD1	TGCGCCAGCAGCTTGGTATCGCAGGGGGCAAATGAGCAGTTCTTC	CASSLVSQGANEQFF
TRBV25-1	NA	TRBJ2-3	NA	TGTGCCAGCAGTGATTTTAGCTCGGAGGGCACAGATACGCAGTATTTT	CASSDFSSEGTDTQYF
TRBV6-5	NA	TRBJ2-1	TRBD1	TGTGCCAGCAGAGGGGCAGGGGGCGCGTACAATGAGCAGTTCTTC	CASRGAGGAYNEQFF
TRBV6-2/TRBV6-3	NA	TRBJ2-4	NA	TGTGCCAGCAGTTACACCAGGGATAGAGCCAAAAACATTCAGTACTTC	CASSYTRDRAKNIQYF
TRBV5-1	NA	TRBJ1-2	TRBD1	TGCGCCAGCAGCTTGGACGGGACAGGGAAACGTGGCTACACCTTC	CASSLDGTGKRGYTF
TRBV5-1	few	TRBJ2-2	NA	TGCGCCAGCAGCTTGGCAGGGTTGGCCGGGGAGCTGTTTTTT	CASSLAGLAGELFF
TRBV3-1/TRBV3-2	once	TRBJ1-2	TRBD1	TGTGCCAGCAGGACAGGGGCCTGGGGCTACACCTTC	CASRTGAWGYTF
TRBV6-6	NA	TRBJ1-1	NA	TGTGCCAGCAGCCGGGGACTCTTGAACACTGAAGCTTTCTTT	CASSRGLLNTEAFF
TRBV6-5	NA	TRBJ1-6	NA	TGTGCCAGCAGTCCCACAGGGTTTAACAATTCACCCCTCCACTTT	CASSPTGFNNSPLHF
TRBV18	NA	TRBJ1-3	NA	TGTGCCAGCTCACCACCAACGACAAGCTCTGGAAACACCATATATTTT	CASSPPTTSSGNTIYF
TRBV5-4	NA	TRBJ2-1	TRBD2	TGTGCCAGCAGCTTGGGGACTAGCGGGGCGTCCTCCTACAATGAGCAGTTCTTC	CASSLGTSGASSYNEQFF
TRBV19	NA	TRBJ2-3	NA	TGTGCCAGTAGTTCCCGGGCCCGGGGGAAGGCAGATACGCAGTATTTT	CASSSRARGKADTQYF
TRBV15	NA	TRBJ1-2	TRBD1	TGTGCCACCAGCAGAGAGGACAGGGCGCGCTATGGCTACACCTTC	CATSREDRARYGYTF
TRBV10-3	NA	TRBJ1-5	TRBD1	TGTGCCATCAGTGACCAGGGGGCGCTTAGCAATCAGCCCCAGCATTTT	CAISDQGALSNQPQHF
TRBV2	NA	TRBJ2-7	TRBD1	TGTGCCAGCAAGCCCGACAGGGCCGTCTTCAGCTACGAGCAGTACTTC	CASKPDRAVFSYEQYF
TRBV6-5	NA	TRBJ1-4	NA	TGTGCCAGCAGTTACTCGAGAACAGCAACTAATGAAAAACTGTTTTTT	CASSYSRTATNEKLFF
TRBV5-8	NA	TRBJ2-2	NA	TGTGCCAGCAGCCCTGGTTGGAGGACCTTAACCGGGGAGCTGTTTTTT	CASSPGWRTLTGELFF
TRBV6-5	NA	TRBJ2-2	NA	TGTGCCAGCAGTTTAGCAGCGAACACCGGGGAGCTGTTTTTT	CASSLAANTGELFF
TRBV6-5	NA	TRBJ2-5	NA	TGTGCCAGCAGTTACTCGGTGTTTGCGTATCAAGAGACCCAGTACTTC	CASSYSVFAYQETQYF
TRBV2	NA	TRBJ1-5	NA	TGTGCCAGCAATTATGTCCCGAGGAATCAGCCCCAGCATTTT	CASNYVPRNQPQHF
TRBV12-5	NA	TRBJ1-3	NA	TGTGCTAGTGGTGAGGCCGGAAACACCATATATTTT	CASGEAGNTIYF
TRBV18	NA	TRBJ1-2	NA	TGTGCCAGCTCACCAATCGAGAATACAGGGTTACGCGGCTACACCTTC	CASSPIENTGLRGYTF
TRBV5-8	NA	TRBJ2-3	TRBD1	TGTGCCAGCAGCTCCGGGACAGGGGGCCTCACAGATACGCAGTATTTT	CASSSGTGGLTDTQYF
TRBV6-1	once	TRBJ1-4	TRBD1	TGTGCCAGCAGTGAAATGGAGGACAGGGCGGGAAAACTGTTTTTT	CASSEMEDRAGKLFF
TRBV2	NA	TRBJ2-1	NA	TGTGCCAGCAGCGCACTTGGGGGGGCTGGGTATGAGCAGTTCTTC	CASSALGGAGYEQFF
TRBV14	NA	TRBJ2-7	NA	TGTGCCAGCAGCCCTGCTTGGGGGGACGAGCAGTACTTC	CASSPAWGDEQYF
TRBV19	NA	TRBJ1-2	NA	TGTGCCAGTAGTACCCTTCAAGGAGACTCTAACTATGGCTACACCTTC	CASSTLQGDSNYGYTF
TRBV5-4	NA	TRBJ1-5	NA	TGTGCCAGCAGCTTAGGAGGGCCGGATAGCAATCAGCCCCAGCATTTT	CASSLGGPDSNQPQHF
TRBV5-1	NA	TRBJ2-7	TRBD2	TGCGCCAGCAGCCCGAGCGGGGGATCCTACGAGCAGTACTTC	CASSPSGGSYEQYF
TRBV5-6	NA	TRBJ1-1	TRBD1	TGTGCCAGCAGCTCCACAGGGGGTGCCACTGAAGCTTTCTTT	CASSSTGGATEAFF
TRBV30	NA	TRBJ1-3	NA	TGTGCCTGGAGTGTAGGACACCACTCTGGAAACACCATATATTTT	CAWSVGHHSGNTIYF
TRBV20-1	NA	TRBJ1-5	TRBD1	TGCAGTGCGAGTGACAGGGGGCTGTATAGCAATCAGCCCCAGCATTTT	CSASDRGLYSNQPQHF
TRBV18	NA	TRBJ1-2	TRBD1	TGTGCCAGCTCACCACAGGGACAGAAGTATGGCTACACCTTC	CASSPQGQKYGYTF
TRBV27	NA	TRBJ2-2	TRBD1	TGTGCCAGCAGTTTAAGGGCAGGGGGCGAGATGGTCACCGGGGAGCTGTTTTTT	CASSLRAGGEMVTGELFF
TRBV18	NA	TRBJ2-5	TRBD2	TGTGCCAGCTCACCATTGGGACTAGGGGCGGTGGAGACCCAGTACTTC	CASSPLGLGAVETQYF
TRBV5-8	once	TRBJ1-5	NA	TGTGCCAGCAAAGAGGGCAATCAGCCCCAGCATTTT	CASKEGNQPQHF
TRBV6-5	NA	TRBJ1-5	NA	TGTGCCAGCACGCGAGTACAGGGAAGCAATCAGCCCCAGCATTTT	CASTRVQGSNQPQHF
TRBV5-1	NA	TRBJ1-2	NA	TGCGCCAGCAGCTTGGACGGGAGCGGGCCGAGCTATGGCTACACCTTC	CASSLDGSGPSYGYTF
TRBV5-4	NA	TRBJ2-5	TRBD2	TGTGCCAGCAGCTTGGCCCCCGCGGGGGGGGAAGAGACCCAGTACTTC	CASSLAPAGGEETQYF
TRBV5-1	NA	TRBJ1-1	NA	TGCGCCAGCAGCGGTGCCAGTTCTGTGAACACTGAAGCTTTCTTT	CASSGASSVNTEAFF
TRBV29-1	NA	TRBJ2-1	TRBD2	TGCAGCGTCTGGGGGGGACGAAACAATGAGCAGTTCTTC	CSVWGGRNNEQFF
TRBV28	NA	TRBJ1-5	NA	TGTGCCAGCAGTTGGGGGGGATTTAGCAATCAGCCCCAGCATTTT	CASSWGGFSNQPQHF
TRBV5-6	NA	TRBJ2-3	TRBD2	TGTGCCAGCAGCCGTGCGGGGGAAGATACGCAGTATTTT	CASSRAGEDTQYF
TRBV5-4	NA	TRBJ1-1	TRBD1	TGTGCCAGCAGCCGGGGACAGGGGCCTGAAGCTTTCTTT	CASSRGQGPEAFF
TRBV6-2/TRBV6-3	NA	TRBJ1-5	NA	TGTGCCAGCAGCACCCGTCGACAGCATAGCAATCAGCCCCAGCATTTT	CASSTRRQHSNQPQHF
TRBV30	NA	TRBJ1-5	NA	TGTGCCTGGAGTAGGCCAGGGGCTAATCAGCCCCAGCATTTT	CAWSRPGANQPQHF
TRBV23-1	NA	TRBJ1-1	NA	TGCGCCAGCAGTCAGAATCCCCAGGGGCCCACTGAAGCTTTCTTT	CASSQNPQGPTEAFF
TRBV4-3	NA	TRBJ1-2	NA	TGCGCCAGCAGCCAAGAAGGCCAGACATACTATGGCTACACCTTC	CASSQEGQTYYGYTF
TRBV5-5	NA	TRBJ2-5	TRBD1	TGTGCCAGCAGCTTCTCTCCGACAGGGGGAGAGACCCAGTACTTC	CASSFSPTGGETQYF
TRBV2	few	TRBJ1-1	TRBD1	TGTGCCAGCCGGACAGGGATTGCCCAAATGAACACTGAAGCTTTCTTT	CASRTGIAQMNTEAFF